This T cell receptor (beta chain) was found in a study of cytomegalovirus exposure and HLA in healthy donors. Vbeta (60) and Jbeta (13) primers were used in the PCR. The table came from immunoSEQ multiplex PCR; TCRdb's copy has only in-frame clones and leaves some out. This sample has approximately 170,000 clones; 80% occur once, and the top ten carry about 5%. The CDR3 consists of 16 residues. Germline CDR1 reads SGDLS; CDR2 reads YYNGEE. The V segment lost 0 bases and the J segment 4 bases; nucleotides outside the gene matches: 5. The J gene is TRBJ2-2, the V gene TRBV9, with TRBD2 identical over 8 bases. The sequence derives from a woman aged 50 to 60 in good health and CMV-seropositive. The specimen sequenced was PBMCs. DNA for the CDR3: TGTGCCAGCAGCGTAGGGAGCGGGGGCTTCACCGGGGAGCTGTTTTTT. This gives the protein CASSVGSGGFTGELFF.